One and the same sample provided the 25 T cell receptor beta chains below, sequenced in a study of CD4+ T cells in melanoma. Data came from immunoSEQ multiplex PCR; TCRdb stores just in-frame clones and leaves some out. Here the sample spans about 140,000 clones, approximately 91% being singletons. The receptors stem from a human donor with melanoma.

The chain recombines TRBV27 with TRBJ1-2; tentative D call: TRBD1 (5 bases). Trimming left V 6 bases short and J 6 bases short, with 14 bases between. Germline CDR1 MNHEY, CDR2 SMNVEV (reference sequence). The CDR3 length is 13 residues. The chain's CDR3 is CASSLDIRDGYTF. CDR3 DNA: TGTGCCAGCAGCCTGGACATTAGGGATGGCTACACCTTC.

The V gene is TRBV5-1, the J gene TRBJ2-5; perhaps TRBD2 as D (6 bases). The CDR3 consists of 13 residues. Trimming shortened V by 3 bases and J by 5 bases, and 11 bases separated the two germline ends. Germline V CDR1 and CDR2: SGHRS, YFSETQ. In DNA form, the CDR3 reads TGCGCCAGCAGCTCGGGAGCAGCCGAGACCCAGTACTTC. Protein product: CASSSGAAETQYF.

This chain joins TRBV6-6 and TRBJ2-7; TRBD1 matches at 9 bases. The ends lost 5 bases at V and 3 bases at J; junction bases unmatched: 8. The CDR3 contains 15 residues. Germline values: CDR1 MNHNY, CDR2 SVGAGI (reference sequence). The CDR3 nucleotides are TGTGCCAGCAGTCCGGGACAGGGTGCCCGCTACGAGCAGTACTTC. It yields the protein CASSPGQGARYEQYF.

CDR3 sequence: CASSQGVGVNTEAFF. The DNA of the CDR3 is TGCGCCAGCAGCCAAGGGGTAGGGGTGAACACTGAAGCTTTCTTT. The V call is TRBV4-1, the J call TRBJ1-1; weak D call: TRBD1 (5 bases). Trimming took 1 base from V and 0 from J, leaving 9 bases between them. CDR3 length equals 15 residues. CDR1 is MGHRA, CDR2 YSYEKL, per germline.

V usage is TRBV10-2 and J usage is TRBJ1-1; D is ambiguous. The CDR3 spans 16 residues. Trimming shortened V by 0 bases and J by 0 bases, and 11 bases separated the two germline ends. Germline lookup yields CDR1 WSHSY and CDR2 SAAADI. CDR3 sequence: CASSESMGVMNTEAFF. The CDR3 nucleotides are TGCGCCAGCAGTGAGTCGATGGGCGTAATGAACACTGAAGCTTTCTTT.

The CDR3 DNA reads TGCGCCAGCAGCCCAAGCTCGGGTACGGAGACCCAGTACTTC. Amino acids: CASSPSSGTETQYF. This rearrangement joins TRBV5-1 to TRBJ2-5; D not certain. V was clipped by 4 bases and J by 5 bases, with 15 bases between them. This CDR3 region has 14 residues. In germline, CDR1 is SGHRS, CDR2 YFSETQ.

The chain has TRBV18 and TRBJ1-2, with TRBD1 matching 10 bases. The CDR3 is made up of 15 amino acids. In germline, CDR1 is KGHSH, CDR2 LQKENI. Trimming at V came to 0 bases and at J to 7 bases, leaving 5 bases not matched to a gene. Here the CDR3 reads CASSPPGQGNRGYTF. The CDR3 coding sequence is TGTGCCAGCTCACCACCGGGACAGGGGAACCGTGGCTACACCTTC. Drawing the rest from reference TRBV18 and TRBJ1-2, the complete variable domain is NAGVMQNPRHLVRRRGQEARLRCSPMKGHSHVYWYRQLPEEGLKFMVYLQKENIIDESGMPKERFSAEFPKEGPSILRIQQVVRGDSAAYFCASSPPGQGNRGYTFGSGTRLTVV.

V gene TRBV15 combines with J gene TRBJ1-4; 8 nucleotides match TRBD1. Trimming took 7 bases from V and 1 from J; bases not matched to a gene: 11. The germline V gene has CDR1 LNHNV and CDR2 YYDKDF (reference sequence). The CDR3 consists of 17 residues. The CDR3 DNA reads TGTGCCACCACCCAGGGGGCGGGTTCTGGAACTAATGAAAAACTGTTTTTT. As protein: CATTQGAGSGTNEKLFF. The entire variable domain, with the rest obtained from reference TRBV15 and TRBJ1-4, is as follows: DAMVIQNPRYQVTQFGKPVTLSCSQTLNHNVMYWYQQKSSQAPKLLFHYYDKDFNNEADTPDNFQSRRPNTSFCFLDIRSPGLGDTAMYLCATTQGAGSGTNEKLFFGSGTQLSVL.

V and J are TRBV27 and TRBJ2-7; D gene uncertain. Germline CDR1 is MNHEY and CDR2 is SMNVEV (reference sequence). The CDR3 length is 15 residues. V was pared by 2 bases and J by 2 bases, with 13 bases between. The CDR3 DNA is TGTGCCAGCAGTTTAAAGGGCTTAGGAACCTACGAGCAGTACTTC. This gives the protein CASSLKGLGTYEQYF.

This chain joins TRBV5-1 and TRBJ2-5; no firm D call. Germline lookup yields CDR1 SGHRS and CDR2 YFSETQ. This CDR3 region has 15 residues. V lost 3 bases, J lost 2 bases, and 14 bases lay in between. The CDR3, as DNA: TGCGCCAGCAGCTACGGATCCTCGAGTCAAGAGACCCAGTACTTC. The encoded protein is CASSYGSSSQETQYF. Variable domain in full (rest from reference TRBV5-1 and TRBJ2-5): KAGVTQTPRYLIKTRGQQVTLSCSPISGHRSVSWYQQTPGQGLQFLFEYFSETQRNKGNFPGRFSGRQFSNSRSEMNVSTLELGDSALYLCASSYGSSSQETQYFGPGTRLLVL.

The rearrangement joins TRBV6-5 to TRBJ1-5, with no clear D. CDR3 size: 15 residues. V lost 5 bases to trimming and J lost 0 bases, with 11 bases between them. CDR1 and CDR2 (germline): MNHEY, SVGAGI. CDR3 residues: CASSRQGYSNQPQHF. The CDR3 bases are TGTGCCAGCAGTCGACAAGGCTATAGCAATCAGCCCCAGCATTTT.

The chain is built from TRBV5-1 and TRBJ1-1; 9 bases match TRBD1. This CDR3 is 16 amino acids long. Trimming cost V 7 bases and J 4 bases; bases outside gene matches: 14. The germline V gene encodes CDR1 SGHRS and CDR2 YFSETQ. In DNA, the CDR3 is TGCGCCAGCGGAGCTATTCCCGGGACAGGGAGCACTGAAGCTTTCTTT. As protein: CASGAIPGTGSTEAFF.

V and J are TRBV13 and TRBJ2-5; D perhaps matches TRBD2 (5 bases). Trimming stripped 8 bases from V and 4 bases from J, with 8 bases between. Germline lookup yields CDR1 PRHDT and CDR2 FYEKMQ (reference sequence). The CDR3 sequence is 11 residues long. In DNA, the CDR3 is TGTGCCAGCTCCGGGGTAGAGACCCAGTACTTC. Protein product: CASSGVETQYF.

This chain connects TRBV2 to TRBJ2-3; 9 bases line up with TRBD1. This CDR3 comprises 17 residues. V shed 6 bases, J shed 0 bases, and the junction held 10 bases outside the gene matches. Germline CDR1 reads SNHLY; CDR2 reads FYNNEI. The CDR3 DNA is TGTGCCAGCAGCCCCGGGACAGGGCCGGTCAGCACAGATACGCAGTATTTT. Translation gives CASSPGTGPVSTDTQYF.

The V and J genes are TRBV6-1 and TRBJ2-7; D is uncertain. The germline V gene encodes CDR1 MNHNS and CDR2 SASEGT. Trimming removed 8 bases at V and 5 bases at J, with 16 bases between. The CDR3 consists of 13 residues. CDR3 residues: CASRLTALHEQYF. As DNA, the CDR3 is TGTGCCAGCCGCCTGACGGCCCTCCACGAGCAGTACTTC.

The chain combines TRBV5-1 with TRBJ2-5, with 10 nucleotides matching TRBD2. Trimming cost V 4 bases and J 5 bases; bases outside gene matches: 5. In germline, CDR1 is SGHRS, CDR2 YFSETQ. The CDR3 sequence is 14 residues long. The CDR3 reads CASSPAGGRETQYF. The CDR3 DNA sequence: TGCGCCAGCAGCCCAGCGGGGGGGAGGGAGACCCAGTACTTC.

This chain connects TRBV30 to TRBJ2-3; D is perhaps TRBD1 (5 bases). The CDR3 runs to 14 residues. CDR1 and CDR2 (germline): GTSNPN, SVGIG (reference sequence). V was shortened by 7 bases and J by 2 bases, with 16 bases between the two germline ends. The CDR3 loop is CASSGDSHTDTQYF. DNA for the CDR3: TGTGCCTCAAGTGGTGACAGCCACACAGATACGCAGTATTTT.

V usage is TRBV7-2 and J usage is TRBJ1-5; D gene unclear. CDR3 length equals 13 residues. CDR1 and CDR2 from the germline V gene are SGHTA and FQGNSA. V lost 6 bases and J lost 3, with 9 bases in between. CDR3 sequence (DNA): TGTGCCAGCAGACGTGGTAACAATCAGCCCCAGCATTTT. It codes for CASRRGNNQPQHF.

This rearrangement joins TRBV18 to TRBJ2-7; D gene ambiguous. Trimming shortened V by 3 bases and J by 6 bases, and 12 bases separated the two germline ends. Germline loops: CDR1 KGHSH, CDR2 LQKENI. The CDR3 spans 13 residues. This CDR3 is CASSPTIRVEQYF. In DNA, the CDR3 is TGTGCCAGCTCACCTACTATAAGGGTCGAGCAGTACTTC. The variable domain in full, with the rest retrieved from reference TRBV18 and TRBJ2-7, is NAGVMQNPRHLVRRRGQEARLRCSPMKGHSHVYWYRQLPEEGLKFMVYLQKENIIDESGMPKERFSAEFPKEGPSILRIQQVVRGDSAAYFCASSPTIRVEQYFGPGTRLTVT.

The CDR3: CASSLSGPVYTF. The CDR3 coding sequence is TGTGCCAGCAGCTTGTCAGGGCCTGTCTACACCTTC. This chain links TRBV5-6 with TRBJ1-2, with D possibly matching TRBD1 (5 bases). The CDR3 consists of 12 residues. Trimming stripped 1 base from V and 10 bases from J, with 11 bases between. Per the germline V gene, CDR1 is SGHDT and CDR2 is YYEEEE. The full variable domain, with the rest looked up from reference TRBV5-6 and TRBJ1-2, is DAGVTQSPTHLIKTRGQQVTLRCSPKSGHDTVSWYQQALGQGPQFIFQYYEEEERQRGNFPDRFSGHQFPNYSSELNVNALLLGDSALYLCASSLSGPVYTFGSGTRLTVV.

The chain links TRBV7-8 to TRBJ1-1, with D tentatively TRBD1 (6 bases). V was pared by 5 bases and J by 5 bases, with 15 bases between. There are 14 residues in the CDR3. Germline V gives CDR1 SGHVS, CDR2 FQNEAQ. The CDR3 DNA reads TGTGCCAGCAGCCTACAGGGAAGAATGACTGAAGCTTTCTTT. Translation: CASSLQGRMTEAFF.

The rearrangement links TRBV21-1 to TRBJ1-1. TRBV21-1 is labeled a pseudogene. This CDR3 is 9 amino acids long. In DNA, the CDR3 is TGTGCCACCTCGTTGAGGGCTTTCTTT. The encoded protein is CATSLRAFF.

This clone turned up a few times. V is TRBV5-4 and J is TRBJ1-2; 9 nucleotides align to TRBD1. V lost 4 bases to trimming and J lost 7 bases; unmatched junction nucleotides: 8. The CDR3 runs to 14 residues. Looked up from germline, CDR1 is SGHNT and CDR2 is YYREEE (reference sequence). The CDR3 region has the DNA TGTGCCAGCAGCCAAGGGACAGGGCTAAGTGGCTACACCTTC. Its protein is CASSQGTGLSGYTF.

V and J are TRBV4-1 and TRBJ1-4; 8 bases line up with TRBD1. V gave up 2 bases and J gave up 7 bases; unmatched junction bases: 9. Germline loops: CDR1 MGHRA, CDR2 YSYEKL. The CDR3 loop spans 16 amino acids. CDR3 DNA sequence: TGCGCCAGCAGCCAATGGTTTACAGGGGGTGGTGAAAAACTGTTTTTT. It encodes CASSQWFTGGGEKLFF.

This clone was observed a single time. V and J are TRBV6-6 and TRBJ2-5, with D perhaps TRBD1 or TRBD2 (6 bases each). CDR3 length equals 15 residues. V lost 2 bases to trimming and J lost 2 bases, with 12 bases between them. Germline V gene data show CDR1 as MNHNY and CDR2 as SVGAGI (reference sequence). CDR3 sequence (DNA): TGTGCCAGCAGTTACAGGGGGGCGATACAAGAGACCCAGTACTTC. This sequence encodes CASSYRGAIQETQYF.